The clone carrying this T cell receptor (delta chain) turned up a few times. Its target is not known. The protein TCRdb lists belongs to a much larger clone and differs from this DNA's translation at residue 19, which points to a read error; the protein shown is made from the DNA. This entry comes from a study of γδ T cells in repeated Plasmodium falciparum infection. Whole-study context: Malian children with intense seasonal malaria exposure were compared with matched Australian children. The study, taken as a whole, reports: Compared with Australian children, Malian Vdelta2-negative repertoires seemed more clonal, less diverse, less shared.

Germline V gene lookup returns CDR1 TVYSNPD and CDR2 GDNSRS (reference sequence). The length of the CDR3 is 21 residues. TCRdb reprocessed the multiplex PCR reads using CATT. The sample contains around 50,000 delta-chain clones, roughly 2% of which appear only once. Bulk repertoires came from Vgamma9/Vdelta2+ or Vdelta2-negative gammadelta T cells flow-sorted from PBMC. Specimen: gamma-delta T cells from blood. A V gene of TRDV3 was called, but no J gene was assigned; TRDD3 reflects the table's D call only, with no check against the DNA. The clonotype originates from a pool of human donors (malaria-infected and uninfected, not separated). The CDR3 is CAFPRGLPRNWGIVATDKRIF. As DNA, the CDR3 is TGTGCCTTCCCGCGGGGCCTTCCCCGAAACTGGGGGATAGTAGCGACCGATAAACGCATCTTT.